This TCR beta chain was observed in a study of Graves' ophthalmopathy and Graves' hyperthyroidism. Ten or more counts support this clonotype. What it recognizes is unknown. The study's findings and limits: Researchers report that a 13-signature model separated ophthalmopathy from stable hyperthyroidism, posting under 90% sensitivity and 81.08% specificity. Blood contained most expanded thyroid clonotypes exceeding 0.001 frequency.

Ophthalmopathy donors showed moderate-to-severe activity, CAS ≥3, NOSPECS ≥4 and a duration under 3 months. Patients were excluded if they had other autoimmune diseases or uncontrolled infections, and likewise if pregnancy or lactation applied. RNA served as the template for amplifying TCR beta CDR3 regions. An opening RT-PCR round employed HTBI primers and preceded a second-round multiplex PCR. TCRdb fed the multiplex PCR reads into MiXCR, producing one record per CDR3 protein. The sample lists 300,000 to 400,000 distinct CDR3 sequences, under 20% seen once, with roughly an eighth in the top ten. Trimming cost V 0 bases and J 3 bases; bases outside gene matches: 11. CDR1 MNHEY and CDR2 SVGAGI come from the germline V gene. This CDR3 comprises 17 residues.

This chain uses TRBV6-5 with TRBJ2-7; 7 nucleotides agree with TRBD1. This sequence originates from an adult man with Graves' ophthalmopathy. The specimen was peripheral blood. Here the CDR3 DNA reads TGTGCCAGCAGTTACTCCCATGGTTACGACAGGGACTACGAGCAGTACTTC. Protein product: CASSYSHGYDRDYEQYF.